What follows are 5 T cell receptor beta chains derived from one specimen sequenced in a study of shared clonotypes between healthy human individuals. Measured with immunoSEQ multiplex PCR; TCRdb has only the in-frame clones, and not every one. The sample consists of roughly 1,600,000 clones, about 98.5% of them appearing once. Sequenced sample: naive CD4+ T cells sorted from blood. Documented subset: CD45RA+ positively selected. These receptors came from a man aged 30-40 years in good health.

V is TRBV10-2 and J is TRBJ2-3, with D perhaps matching TRBD2 (7 bases). V was pared by 3 bases and J by 4 bases, with 11 bases between. Germline V lookup: CDR1 WSHSY, CDR2 SAAADI. The CDR3 totals 14 residues. DNA of the CDR3: TGCGCCAGCAGTGAACAGGGAGGGGCAGATACGCAGTATTTT. The encoded protein is CASSEQGGADTQYF.

This chain uses TRBV5-1 with TRBJ2-7; the D is unclear. Germline assignment: CDR1 SGHRS and CDR2 YFSETQ. The length of the CDR3 is 14 residues. V dropped 1 base and J dropped 5 bases, with 13 bases sitting between them. The CDR3, as DNA: TGCGCCAGCAGCTTGTCGGGTCCCCCCCACGAGCAGTACTTC. Amino acid sequence: CASSLSGPPHEQYF.

This chain links TRBV6-4 with TRBJ1-1; D is undetermined. The CDR3 covers 15 residues. The V gene's germline CDR1 is MRHNA and CDR2 SNTAGT. Trimming removed 6 bases from V and 1 base from J, with 15 bases in between. The DNA of the CDR3 is TGTGCCAGCAGCGATGAAAACCGGGCGAACACTGAAGCTTTCTTT. It specifies CASSDENRANTEAFF.

This clone was picked up one time. CDR3 DNA sequence: TGTGCCAGCAGCTCTTCCGGGACCACAGATACGCAGTATTTT. This gives the protein CASSSSGTTDTQYF. The rearrangement links TRBV7-3 to TRBJ2-3; D may match TRBD1 or TRBD2 (5 bases each). Germline lookup yields CDR1 SGHTA and CDR2 FQGTGA. V dropped 4 bases and J dropped 2 bases, with 10 bases sitting between them. This CDR3 is built from 14 residues.

The chain has TRBV4-3 and TRBJ2-7; 7 bases line up with TRBD2. The junction had 7 bases not matched to a gene; V was cut back by 4 bases and J by 4 bases. The CDR3 length is 14 residues. Germline assignment: CDR1 LGHNA and CDR2 YSLEER. In DNA, the CDR3 is TGCGCCAGCAGCCTCGGACTAGAGAAATACGAGCAGTACTTC. It yields the protein CASSLGLEKYEQYF.